This TCR gamma chain was identified in a study of γδ T cells in repeated Plasmodium falciparum infection. Study at large: Four controlled malaria infections with P. falciparum NF54 spanned about 640 days.

TCRdb reapplied CATT to the multiplex PCR reads. The top ten hold roughly a fifth of the sample, which has some 32,000 gamma-chain clones, almost 1.5% seen once. This clone was seen at least ten times. A read error likely explains this, since a far larger clone differs by one base. Distinct nucleotide sequences in the sample also encode this CDR3. This CDR3 spans 19 amino acids. V shed 0 bases and J 7 bases; nucleotides not matched to a gene: 12. Germline V lookup: CDR1 GITISATS, CDR2 ISYDGTV (reference sequence). Bulk repertoires came from Vgamma9/Vdelta2+ or Vdelta2-negative gammadelta T cells flow-sorted from PBMC.

The sequencing input was gamma-delta T cells from blood. This TCR was sampled from a pool of human donors (malaria-infected and uninfected, not separated). The chain carries TRGV9 and TRGJP. Since TCRdb gives no J gene, matching the DNA to germline was used here to assign it. The CDR3, as DNA: TGTGCCTTGTGGGAGGTGCACTTGGTGAGGGAGTTGGGCAAAAAAATCAAGGTATTT. The encoded protein is CALWEVHLVRELGKKIKVF.